The T cell receptor (beta chain) under discussion was sequenced for a study of regulatory dendritic cells for organ transplantation. The wider study: LPS was added to dendritic cell cultures on day 6.

Concerning this clone: The antigen is not known.

V lost 4 bases to trimming and J lost 1 base, with 11 bases between them. Germline CDR1 is LGHNA and CDR2 is YSLEER. The CDR3 covers 14 residues. Clones were read by immunoSEQ multiplex PCR, and TCRdb kept only the in-frame ones, dropping some. The repertoire consists of 12,000 or so clones, with around two thirds occurring once and the leading ten covering 1.2%. Sorted subsets were CFSE-labeled and cultured approximately 5 days with allogeneic dendritic cells. Memory T cells were CD45RO+, naive were CD45RA+, sorted by FACS. What was sequenced was naive CD8+ T cells from blood cultured with dendritic cells. Subset indicated: CD45RA+ naive T cells. The chain joins TRBV4-3 to TRBJ2-7; TRBD2 might be the D (5 bases). This clonotype was obtained from a human donor in good health. CDR3 loop: CASSPEAGSYEQYF. The CDR3 DNA reads TGCGCCAGCAGCCCCGAGGCGGGTTCCTACGAGCAGTACTTC.